This T cell receptor (beta chain) came from a study of blood T cell repertoires in COVID-19. Study-level background: PBMCs, B-cell-depleted T cells, or T cells provided the cDNA or gDNA that made up the material.

The length of the CDR3 is 17 residues. The V gene lost 5 bases and the J gene lost 1 base, with 18 bases spanning the gap. The V gene's germline CDR1 is SGHVS and CDR2 FQNEAQ. Repertoires were generated with immunoSEQ multiplex PCR, while TCRdb's copy carries only in-frame clones and drops some. The sample lists approximately 330,000 clones, approximately 87% seen once, with 4% in the top ten. This sequence was found in a woman in her fifties or sixties with active or convalescent COVID-19. The sample was peripheral blood. This chain uses TRBV7-8 with TRBJ1-5; no reliable D call. The CDR3 loop reads CASSASGSLGSNQPQHF. CDR3 DNA sequence: TGTGCCAGCAGCGCCAGCGGGAGCCTTGGAAGCAATCAGCCCCAGCATTTT.